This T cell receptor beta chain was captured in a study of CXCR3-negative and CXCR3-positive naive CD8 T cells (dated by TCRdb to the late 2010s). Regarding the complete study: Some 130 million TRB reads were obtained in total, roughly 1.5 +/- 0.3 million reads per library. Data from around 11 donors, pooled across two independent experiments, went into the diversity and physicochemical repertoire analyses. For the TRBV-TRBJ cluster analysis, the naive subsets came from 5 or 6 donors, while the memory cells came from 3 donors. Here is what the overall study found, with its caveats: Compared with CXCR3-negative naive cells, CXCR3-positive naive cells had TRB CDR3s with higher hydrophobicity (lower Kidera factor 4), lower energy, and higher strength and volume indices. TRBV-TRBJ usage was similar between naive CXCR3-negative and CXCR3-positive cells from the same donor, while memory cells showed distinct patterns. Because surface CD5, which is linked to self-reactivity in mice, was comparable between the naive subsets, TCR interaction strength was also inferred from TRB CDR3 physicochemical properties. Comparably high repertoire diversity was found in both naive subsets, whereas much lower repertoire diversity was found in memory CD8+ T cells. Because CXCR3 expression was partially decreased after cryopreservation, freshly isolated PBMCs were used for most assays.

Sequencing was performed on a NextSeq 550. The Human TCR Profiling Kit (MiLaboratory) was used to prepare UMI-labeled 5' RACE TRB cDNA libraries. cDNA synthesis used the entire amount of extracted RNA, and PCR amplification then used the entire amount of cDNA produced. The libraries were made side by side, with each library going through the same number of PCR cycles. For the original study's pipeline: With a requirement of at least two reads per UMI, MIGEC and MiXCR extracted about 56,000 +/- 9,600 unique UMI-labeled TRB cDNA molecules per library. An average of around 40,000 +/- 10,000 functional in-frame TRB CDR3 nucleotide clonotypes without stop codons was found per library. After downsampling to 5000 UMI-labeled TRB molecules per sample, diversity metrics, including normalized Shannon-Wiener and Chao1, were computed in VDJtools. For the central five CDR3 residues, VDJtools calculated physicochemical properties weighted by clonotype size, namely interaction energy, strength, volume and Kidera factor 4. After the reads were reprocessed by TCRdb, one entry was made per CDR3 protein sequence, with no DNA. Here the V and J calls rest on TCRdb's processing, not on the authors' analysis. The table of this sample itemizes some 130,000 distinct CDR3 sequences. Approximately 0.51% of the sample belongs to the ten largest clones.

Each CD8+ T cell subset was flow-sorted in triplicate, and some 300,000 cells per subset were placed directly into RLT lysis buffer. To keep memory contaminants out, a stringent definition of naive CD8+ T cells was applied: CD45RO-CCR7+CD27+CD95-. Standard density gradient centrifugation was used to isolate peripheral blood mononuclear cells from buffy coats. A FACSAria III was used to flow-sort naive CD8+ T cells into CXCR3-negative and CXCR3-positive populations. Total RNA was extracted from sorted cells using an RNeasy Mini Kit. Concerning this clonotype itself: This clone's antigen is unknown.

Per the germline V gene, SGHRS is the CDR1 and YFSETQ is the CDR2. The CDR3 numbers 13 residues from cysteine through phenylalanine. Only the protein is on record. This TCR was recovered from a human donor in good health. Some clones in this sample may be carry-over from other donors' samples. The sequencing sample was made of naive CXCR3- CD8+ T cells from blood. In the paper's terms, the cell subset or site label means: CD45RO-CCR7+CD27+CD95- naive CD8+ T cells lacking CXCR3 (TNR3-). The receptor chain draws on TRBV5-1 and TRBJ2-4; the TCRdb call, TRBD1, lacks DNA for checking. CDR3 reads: CASSQWTENIQYF.